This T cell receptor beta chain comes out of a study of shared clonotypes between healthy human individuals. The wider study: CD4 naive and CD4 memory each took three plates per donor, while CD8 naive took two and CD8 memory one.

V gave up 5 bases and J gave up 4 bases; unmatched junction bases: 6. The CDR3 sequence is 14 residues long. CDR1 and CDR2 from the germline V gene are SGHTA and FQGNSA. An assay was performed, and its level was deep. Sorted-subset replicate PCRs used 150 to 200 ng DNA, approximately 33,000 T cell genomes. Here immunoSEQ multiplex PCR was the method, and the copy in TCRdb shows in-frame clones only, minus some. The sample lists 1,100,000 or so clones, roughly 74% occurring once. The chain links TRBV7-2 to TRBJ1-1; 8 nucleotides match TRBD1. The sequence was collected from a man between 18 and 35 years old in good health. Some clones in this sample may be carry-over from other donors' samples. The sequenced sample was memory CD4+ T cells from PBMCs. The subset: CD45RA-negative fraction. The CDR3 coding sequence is TGTGCCAGCAGCCAGGGGGCGATCGTCACTGAAGCTTTCTTT. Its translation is CASSQGAIVTEAFF.